This is a list of T cell receptor beta chains from one sample in a study of beta chain features in type 1 diabetes. Clones were read by immunoSEQ multiplex PCR, and TCRdb kept only the in-frame ones, dropping some. This table holds around 140,000 clones, approximately 10% found once. Sequencing input: central memory CD4+ T cells from blood. The receptors originated from a man aged 30 to 45 with type 1 diabetes. Both conserved end residues are part of each CDR3. The order of the fields is J gene, V gene, clone size, D gene, CDR3 DNA, CDR3 protein. A D gene is named only where the DNA matches it firmly. Expanded clones get a size class; other rows say once, few or many, or leave the size out.

j_gene: TRBJ2-5
v_gene: TRBV18
abundance: -
d_gene: -
CDR3nt: TGTGCCAGCTCACCACCGGACTTGGAGACCCAGTACTTC
CDR3aa: CASSPPDLETQYF

j_gene: TRBJ1-1
v_gene: TRBV10-3
abundance: few
d_gene: -
CDR3nt: TGTGCCATCAGGTACAGGGACCGTGGGTCTGAAGCTTTCTTT
CDR3aa: CAIRYRDRGSEAFF

j_gene: TRBJ2-5
v_gene: TRBV9
abundance: few
d_gene: -
CDR3nt: TGTGCCAGCAGCGTAGCCGGGGGTCAAGAGACCCAGTACTTC
CDR3aa: CASSVAGGQETQYF

j_gene: TRBJ2-1
v_gene: TRBV7-2
abundance: few
d_gene: -
CDR3nt: TGTGCCAGCAGCTCGGGACTGAACAATGAGCAGTTCTTC
CDR3aa: CASSSGLNNEQFF

j_gene: TRBJ2-5
v_gene: TRBV6-1
abundance: -
d_gene: -
CDR3nt: TGTGCCAGCAGTGAACACCCCCGGGAGACCCAGTACTTC
CDR3aa: CASSEHPRETQYF

j_gene: TRBJ2-1
v_gene: TRBV5-6
abundance: -
d_gene: -
CDR3nt: TGTGCCAGCAGCTTGTCGAATGAGCAGTTCTTC
CDR3aa: CASSLSNEQFF

j_gene: TRBJ1-4
v_gene: TRBV5-6
abundance: few
d_gene: TRBD1
CDR3nt: TGTGCCAGCAGCAGGGGACAGGATAATGAAAAACTGTTTTTT
CDR3aa: CASSRGQDNEKLFF

j_gene: TRBJ2-3
v_gene: TRBV27
abundance: many
d_gene: -
CDR3nt: TGTGCCAGCAGCCCCACCAGGTCGGCGCCAGATACGCAGTATTTT
CDR3aa: CASSPTRSAPDTQYF

j_gene: TRBJ2-7
v_gene: TRBV5-6
abundance: few
d_gene: TRBD1
CDR3nt: TGTGCCAGCAGCTTTGACAGGGCGGCTGGCGAGCAGTACTTC
CDR3aa: CASSFDRAAGEQYF

j_gene: TRBJ1-1
v_gene: TRBV4-3
abundance: -
d_gene: -
CDR3nt: TGCGCCAGCAGCCAAACCCCGCGGACTGAAGCTTTCTTT
CDR3aa: CASSQTPRTEAFF

j_gene: TRBJ2-7
v_gene: TRBV11-2
abundance: few
d_gene: -
CDR3nt: TGTGCCAGCAGCCCGAGGTCGGGGGTCGCCTACGAGCAGTACTTC
CDR3aa: CASSPRSGVAYEQYF

j_gene: TRBJ2-7
v_gene: TRBV7-2
abundance: few
d_gene: TRBD2
CDR3nt: TGTGCCAGCAGACGGACTAGCGGGGGAGACGAGCAGTACTTC
CDR3aa: CASRRTSGGDEQYF

j_gene: TRBJ2-5
v_gene: TRBV4-2
abundance: few
d_gene: -
CDR3nt: TGTGCCAGCAGCGACACCCGCCAGGGAGGGACCCAGTACTTC
CDR3aa: CASSDTRQGGTQYF

j_gene: TRBJ2-3
v_gene: TRBV5-1
abundance: many
d_gene: TRBD1
CDR3nt: TGCGCCAGCTCCGGGACAGGATTTCAAGATACGCAGTATTTT
CDR3aa: CASSGTGFQDTQYF

j_gene: TRBJ2-7
v_gene: TRBV7-8
abundance: -
d_gene: TRBD1
CDR3nt: TGTGCCAGCAGCTTACCCAGTTGGACAGGGTCAGCCTCATACGAGCAGTACTTC
CDR3aa: CASSLPSWTGSASYEQYF

j_gene: TRBJ1-2
v_gene: TRBV29-1
abundance: -
d_gene: TRBD1
CDR3nt: TGCAGCGGTGGGACAGGGGATGCCGGCTACACCTTC
CDR3aa: CSGGTGDAGYTF

j_gene: TRBJ1-1
v_gene: TRBV28
abundance: few
d_gene: TRBD1
CDR3nt: TGTGCCAGCAGTTCCGGAACAGGGGGAGAAACTGAAGCTTTCTTT
CDR3aa: CASSSGTGGETEAFF

j_gene: TRBJ2-7
v_gene: TRBV5-4
abundance: many
d_gene: -
CDR3nt: TGTGCCAGCAGCTCTACGACAGGCAATAACGAGCAGTACTTC
CDR3aa: CASSSTTGNNEQYF

j_gene: TRBJ2-3
v_gene: TRBV5-1
abundance: few
d_gene: -
CDR3nt: TGCGCCAGCAGCTTGACCCTCTGGAGTCCGCAGTATTTT
CDR3aa: CASSLTLWSPQYF

j_gene: TRBJ1-1
v_gene: TRBV5-1
abundance: -
d_gene: -
CDR3nt: TGCGCCAGCAGCTTGGAGCCGACATCGAACACTGAAGCTTTCTTT
CDR3aa: CASSLEPTSNTEAFF

j_gene: TRBJ2-1
v_gene: TRBV14
abundance: -
d_gene: -
CDR3nt: TGTGCCAGCAGCCAAGACCTCTACAATGAGCAGTTCTTC
CDR3aa: CASSQDLYNEQFF

j_gene: TRBJ2-5
v_gene: TRBV21-1
abundance: few
d_gene: -
CDR3nt: TGTGCCAGCAGCAAAACGGGACAGGCTTTGCAAGAGACCCAGTACTTC
CDR3aa: CASSKTGQALQETQYF

j_gene: TRBJ2-5
v_gene: TRBV29-1
abundance: -
d_gene: -
CDR3nt: TGCAGCGTTTTGGCTAGCCTGGCGTCCCAGTACTTC
CDR3aa: CSVLASLASQYF

j_gene: TRBJ2-5
v_gene: TRBV6-5
abundance: -
d_gene: -
CDR3nt: TGTGCCAGCAGTTCCTTGGAGACCCAGTACTTC
CDR3aa: CASSSLETQYF

j_gene: TRBJ1-4
v_gene: TRBV4-1
abundance: -
d_gene: -
CDR3nt: TGCGCCAGCAGCCTCAGGGCAACTAATGAAAAACTGTTTTTT
CDR3aa: CASSLRATNEKLFF

j_gene: TRBJ1-4
v_gene: TRBV9
abundance: -
d_gene: -
CDR3nt: TGTGCCAGCAGCGTCGCGGGGTCACCGGCCGAAAAACTGTTTTTT
CDR3aa: CASSVAGSPAEKLFF

j_gene: TRBJ2-7
v_gene: TRBV4-2
abundance: -
d_gene: TRBD2
CDR3nt: TGTGCCAGCAGCCAATCCCTGACTAGCGGGGGTGGGGAGCAGTACTTC
CDR3aa: CASSQSLTSGGGEQYF

j_gene: TRBJ1-2
v_gene: TRBV7-2
abundance: -
d_gene: -
CDR3nt: TGTGCCAGCAGCATCAGACAGGACTATGGCTACACCTTC
CDR3aa: CASSIRQDYGYTF

j_gene: TRBJ2-3
v_gene: TRBV9
abundance: few
d_gene: -
CDR3nt: TGTGCCAGCAGCGTAGCTACTCAGGGAGATACGCAGTATTTT
CDR3aa: CASSVATQGDTQYF

j_gene: TRBJ2-5
v_gene: TRBV5-6
abundance: -
d_gene: -
CDR3nt: TGTGCCAGCAGCTTGCAGCAAGAGACCCAGTACTTC
CDR3aa: CASSLQQETQYF

j_gene: TRBJ1-2
v_gene: TRBV29-1
abundance: few
d_gene: -
CDR3nt: TGCAGCGTTGAACCCGGGAGAAGGGATGGCTACACCTTC
CDR3aa: CSVEPGRRDGYTF

j_gene: TRBJ2-5
v_gene: TRBV4-2
abundance: few
d_gene: -
CDR3nt: TGTGCCAGCAGCCAAGATAGCAACTCCTACATGACCCAGTACTTC
CDR3aa: CASSQDSNSYMTQYF

j_gene: TRBJ2-2
v_gene: TRBV23-1
abundance: -
d_gene: -
CDR3nt: TGCGCCAGCTCAGGGGGAGGCACCGGGGAGCTGTTTTTT
CDR3aa: CASSGGGTGELFF

j_gene: TRBJ2-7
v_gene: TRBV18
abundance: -
d_gene: -
CDR3nt: TGTGCCAGCTCACCAGTCAGGGGTCCCTCATTGTACGAGCAGTACTTC
CDR3aa: CASSPVRGPSLYEQYF

j_gene: TRBJ2-5
v_gene: TRBV7-2
abundance: few
d_gene: -
CDR3nt: TGTGCCAGCAGCTTAGTGTCAGGAAAAGAGACCCAGTACTTC
CDR3aa: CASSLVSGKETQYF

j_gene: TRBJ1-1
v_gene: TRBV7-9
abundance: -
d_gene: -
CDR3nt: TGTGCCAGCAGCCCCCGCGCGGGGGATACTGAAGCTTTCTTT
CDR3aa: CASSPRAGDTEAFF

j_gene: TRBJ2-3
v_gene: TRBV4-2
abundance: -
d_gene: TRBD2
CDR3nt: TGTGCCAGCAGCCAAGCGGCTAGCGGGGGGGCAACAGATACGCAGTATTTT
CDR3aa: CASSQAASGGATDTQYF

j_gene: TRBJ2-7
v_gene: TRBV2
abundance: few
d_gene: -
CDR3nt: TGTGCCAGCAGGGCTCGGAGTACCTCCTACGAGCAGTACTTC
CDR3aa: CASRARSTSYEQYF

j_gene: TRBJ1-5
v_gene: TRBV9
abundance: few
d_gene: TRBD1
CDR3nt: TGTGCCAGCAGCGGGACAGGGGATCAGCCCCAGCATTTT
CDR3aa: CASSGTGDQPQHF

j_gene: TRBJ2-2
v_gene: TRBV7-3
abundance: -
d_gene: TRBD1
CDR3nt: TGTGCCAGCAGCCCGGACAGGGCGAACACCGGGGAGCTGTTTTTT
CDR3aa: CASSPDRANTGELFF

j_gene: TRBJ2-7
v_gene: TRBV5-1
abundance: few
d_gene: -
CDR3nt: TGCGCCAGCAGGGCAGAATCCTACGAGCAGTACTTC
CDR3aa: CASRAESYEQYF

j_gene: TRBJ1-1
v_gene: TRBV7-3
abundance: -
d_gene: -
CDR3nt: TGTGCCAGCAGCTTAAGGGGGAGGGACACCGTTTTCTTT
CDR3aa: CASSLRGRDTVFF

j_gene: TRBJ2-3
v_gene: TRBV5-4
abundance: few
d_gene: -
CDR3nt: TGTGCCAGCAGAGAAAGGCGGCAGAACACAGATACGCAGTATTTT
CDR3aa: CASRERRQNTDTQYF

j_gene: TRBJ1-5
v_gene: TRBV5-4
abundance: few
d_gene: TRBD1
CDR3nt: TGTGCCAGCAGCCACTCGGGACAGCCAGATCAGCCCCAGCATTTT
CDR3aa: CASSHSGQPDQPQHF

j_gene: TRBJ2-7
v_gene: TRBV7-2
abundance: few
d_gene: TRBD1
CDR3nt: TGTGCCAGCAGCTTAGGGCAGGGGGACGAGCAGTACTTC
CDR3aa: CASSLGQGDEQYF

j_gene: TRBJ1-4
v_gene: TRBV5-4
abundance: -
d_gene: -
CDR3nt: TGTGCCAGCAGCTTGGGGGGCAGGGTGAATGAAAAACTGTTTTTT
CDR3aa: CASSLGGRVNEKLFF

j_gene: TRBJ2-1
v_gene: TRBV7-7
abundance: -
d_gene: TRBD2
CDR3nt: TGTGCTAGCAGTCCGGGGGGGGCCGTCTACAATGAGCAGTTCTTC
CDR3aa: CASSPGGAVYNEQFF

j_gene: TRBJ2-3
v_gene: TRBV7-9
abundance: few
d_gene: -
CDR3nt: TGTGCCACCAATGTACAAGACACAGATACGCAGTATTTT
CDR3aa: CATNVQDTDTQYF

j_gene: TRBJ2-3
v_gene: TRBV28
abundance: -
d_gene: TRBD1
CDR3nt: TGTGCCAGCAGCCAACAGGGGGCAGGTGGAGATACGCAGTATTTT
CDR3aa: CASSQQGAGGDTQYF

j_gene: TRBJ1-5
v_gene: TRBV7-9
abundance: medium-sized
d_gene: -
CDR3nt: TGTGCCAGCAGCTTAGTAAACGGCGGTCAGCCCCAGCATTTT
CDR3aa: CASSLVNGGQPQHF

j_gene: TRBJ2-6
v_gene: TRBV29-1
abundance: many
d_gene: TRBD1
CDR3nt: TGCAGCGTCAGACAGGGCTCTGGGGCCAACGTCCTGACTTTC
CDR3aa: CSVRQGSGANVLTF

j_gene: TRBJ2-7
v_gene: TRBV30
abundance: -
d_gene: -
CDR3nt: TGTGCCTGGACCACCAGACTGCCTCCCTACGAGCAGTACTTC
CDR3aa: CAWTTRLPPYEQYF

j_gene: TRBJ2-5
v_gene: TRBV6-5
abundance: -
d_gene: TRBD2
CDR3nt: TGTGCCACCTCGTTATTCGGGAGGCAGACCCAGTACTTC
CDR3aa: CATSLFGRQTQYF

j_gene: TRBJ1-2
v_gene: TRBV28
abundance: few
d_gene: -
CDR3nt: TGTGCCAGCAGAATCGCCGGGATATTCCCCACCTTC
CDR3aa: CASRIAGIFPTF

j_gene: TRBJ1-1
v_gene: TRBV28
abundance: few
d_gene: -
CDR3nt: TGTGCCAGCAGTTTTCAGAACCGAGCTTTCTTT
CDR3aa: CASSFQNRAFF

j_gene: TRBJ2-1
v_gene: TRBV2
abundance: few
d_gene: -
CDR3nt: TGTGCCAGCAGTGAAGGGCAGGAGTTCTTC
CDR3aa: CASSEGQEFF

j_gene: TRBJ2-1
v_gene: TRBV18
abundance: few
d_gene: -
CDR3nt: TGTGCCAGCTCACCACCGATGGGAGCTAGCTCCTACAATGAGCAGTTCTTC
CDR3aa: CASSPPMGASSYNEQFF

j_gene: TRBJ2-3
v_gene: TRBV5-1
abundance: -
d_gene: TRBD2
CDR3nt: TGCGCCAGCAGCTTGGGAGCTAGCGGGGACACAGATACGCAGTATTTT
CDR3aa: CASSLGASGDTDTQYF

j_gene: TRBJ2-5
v_gene: TRBV15
abundance: few
d_gene: -
CDR3nt: TGTGCCACCAGCGTAGGGGCGCAAGAGACCCAGTACTTC
CDR3aa: CATSVGAQETQYF